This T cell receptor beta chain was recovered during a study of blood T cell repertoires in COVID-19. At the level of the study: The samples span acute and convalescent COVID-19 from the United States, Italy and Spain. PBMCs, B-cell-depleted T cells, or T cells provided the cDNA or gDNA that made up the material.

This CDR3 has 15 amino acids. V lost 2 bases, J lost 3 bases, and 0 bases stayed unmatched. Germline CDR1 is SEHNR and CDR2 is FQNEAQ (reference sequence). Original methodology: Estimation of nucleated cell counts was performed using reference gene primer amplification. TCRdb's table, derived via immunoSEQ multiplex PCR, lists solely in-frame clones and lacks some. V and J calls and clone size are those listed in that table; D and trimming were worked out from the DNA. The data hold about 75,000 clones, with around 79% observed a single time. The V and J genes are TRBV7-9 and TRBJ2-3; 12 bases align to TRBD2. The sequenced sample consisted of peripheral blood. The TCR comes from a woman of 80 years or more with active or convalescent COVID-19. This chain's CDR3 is CASSLTSGRTDTQYF. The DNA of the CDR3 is TGTGCCAGCAGCTTAACTAGCGGGAGGACAGATACGCAGTATTTT.